This T cell receptor (beta chain) was recorded in a study of blood T cell repertoires in COVID-19. Overall study: COVID-19 samples collected from the United States, Italy and Spain covered acute and convalescent phases. PBMCs, B-cell-depleted T cells, or T cells were the source of the cDNA or gDNA that made up the material.

In the original processing: Researchers report that nucleated cell counts were estimated from reference gene primer amplification. The data were produced by immunoSEQ multiplex PCR, yet TCRdb's version contains in-frame clones alone and is incomplete. V and J calls and clone size are as listed in that table; D and trimming were resolved from the DNA. The repertoire includes 150,000 to 200,000 clones, 65% to 85% of them detected once, and approximately 2.4% sits in the top ten. This CDR3 spans 14 amino acids. The V gene end was trimmed by 2 bases and the J gene end by 7 bases; junction bases not matched to a gene: 5. The germline V gene has CDR1 GTSNPN and CDR2 SVGIG (reference sequence).

The source of this sequence is a human donor with acute or convalescent COVID-19. The donor label of this sample is uncertain. This rearrangement joins TRBV30 to TRBJ1-2; 12 bases map to TRBD1. The sequencing input was peripheral blood. The chain's CDR3 is CAWSRDRGRGGYTF. Written as DNA, the CDR3 is TGTGCCTGGAGTAGGGACAGGGGGCGCGGTGGCTACACCTTC.